This T cell receptor beta chain was sequenced in a study of T cell responses to AZD1222 COVID-19 vaccine. Doses given second, at about 4 or about 12 weeks, were pooled. Sequencing was performed with immunoSEQ multiplex PCR; in TCRdb, only in-frame clones are kept and a portion is missing. The repertoire consists of tens of thousands of clones, with less than 85% occurring once and the leading ten covering around 45%. Regarding the study as a whole: Spike-specific TCR depth and breadth grew after two AZD1222 doses. Regions left unmutated in variants are reportedly the target of nearly half of spike-specific TCRs. Only a handful of AZD1222 recipients, more than five in all, had baseline seropositivity.

A note on this clone: The antigen remains unidentified.

Germline lookup yields CDR1 SNHLY and CDR2 FYNNEI. The CDR3 runs 17 residues. V trimming: 10 bases; J trimming: 5 bases; junction bases outside the gene matches: 14. Sequenced material: peripheral blood, taken 28 days after the second AZD1222 dose. This sequence originates from an adult who received the AZD1222 COVID-19 vaccine. The chain carries TRBV2 and TRBJ2-2, with 12 bases identical to TRBD2. CDR3 sequence: CATPRSTSGGRTGELFF. In DNA, the CDR3 is TGTGCCACCCCACGATCTACTAGCGGGGGGAGGACCGGGGAGCTGTTTTTT. Complete variable domain (other parts from reference TRBV2 and TRBJ2-2): EPEVTQTPSHQVTQMGQEVILRCVPISNHLYFYWYRQILGQKVEFLVSFYNNEISEKSEIFDDQFSVERPDGSNFTLKIRSTKLEDSAMYFCATPRSTSGGRTGELFFGEGSRLTVL.